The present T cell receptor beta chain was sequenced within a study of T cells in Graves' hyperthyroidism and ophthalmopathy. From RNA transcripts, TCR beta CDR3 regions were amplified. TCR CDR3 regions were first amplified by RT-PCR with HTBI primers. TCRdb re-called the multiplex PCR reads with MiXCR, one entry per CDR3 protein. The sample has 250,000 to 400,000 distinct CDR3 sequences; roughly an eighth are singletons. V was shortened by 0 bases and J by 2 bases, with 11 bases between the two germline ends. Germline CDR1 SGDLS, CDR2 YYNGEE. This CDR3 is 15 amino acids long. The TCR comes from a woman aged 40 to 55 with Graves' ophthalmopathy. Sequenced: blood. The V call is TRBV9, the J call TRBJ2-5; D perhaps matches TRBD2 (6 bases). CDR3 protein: CASSVEGSGQETQYF. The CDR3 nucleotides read TGTGCCAGCAGCGTAGAGGGTAGCGGTCAAGAGACCCAGTACTTC.